A single sample is the source of the 5 T cell receptor beta chains below, sequenced in a study of cytotoxic CD8 clonotypes in ibrutinib-treated CLL. Generated by immunoSEQ multiplex PCR, the TCRdb table keeps only in-frame clones and is missing some. The sample carries over 65,000 clones, roughly three quarters recorded once. Sample: PBMCs, taken after 12 months of ibrutinib treatment. These receptors were taken from a human donor with chronic lymphocytic leukemia.

This clone has only a few counts. The rearrangement links TRBV20-1 to TRBJ2-5; weak D call: TRBD2 (5 bases). The CDR3 has 11 amino acids. Per the germline V gene, CDR1 is DFQATT and CDR2 is SNEGSKA (reference sequence). V was cut by 8 bases and J by 5 bases, with 12 bases left in between. DNA of the CDR3: TGCAGTCCGTGGGGAGTGGAGACCCAGTACTTC. Residues: CSPWGVETQYF.

This clone has more than one count but fewer than ten. The chain is built from TRBV5-1 and TRBJ2-3, with D tentatively TRBD1 (6 bases). The CDR3 is made up of 15 amino acids. Germline loops: CDR1 SGHRS, CDR2 YFSETQ. V gave up 1 base and J gave up 1 base, with 10 bases separating them. For the CDR3, the DNA is TGCGCCAGCAGCTTGCTGGGGGCGGGCACAGATACGCAGTATTTT. Residues: CASSLLGAGTDTQYF.

The chain couples TRBV10-3 to TRBJ1-6; 8 positions match TRBD1. J lost 10 bases, V lost 0 bases, and 5 bases had no gene match. CDR3 length equals 15 residues. The germline gives CDR1 ENHRY, CDR2 SYGVKD. CDR3 DNA: TGTGCCATCAGTGAGTCCCGGACAGGGCAGTCACCCCTCCACTTT. Translated: CAISESRTGQSPLHF.

This rearrangement joins TRBV18 to TRBJ2-2; D is possibly TRBD1 (5 bases). The length of the CDR3 is 15 residues. Germline loops: CDR1 KGHSH, CDR2 LQKENI. Trimming left V 5 bases short and J 6 bases short, with 16 bases between. The chain's CDR3 is CASSEFTGSAGELFF. The CDR3, as DNA: TGTGCCAGCTCAGAGTTTACAGGTTCGGCCGGGGAGCTGTTTTTT.

This chain uses TRBV7-2 with TRBJ2-5; possibly TRBD1 for D (6 bases). This CDR3 region has 14 residues. V dropped 4 bases and J dropped 5 bases, with 14 bases sitting between them. Germline V gene data show CDR1 as SGHTA and CDR2 as FQGNSA. The CDR3: CASSSRTGWETQYF. The CDR3 region has the DNA TGTGCCAGCAGCTCCCGAACAGGGTGGGAGACCCAGTACTTC.